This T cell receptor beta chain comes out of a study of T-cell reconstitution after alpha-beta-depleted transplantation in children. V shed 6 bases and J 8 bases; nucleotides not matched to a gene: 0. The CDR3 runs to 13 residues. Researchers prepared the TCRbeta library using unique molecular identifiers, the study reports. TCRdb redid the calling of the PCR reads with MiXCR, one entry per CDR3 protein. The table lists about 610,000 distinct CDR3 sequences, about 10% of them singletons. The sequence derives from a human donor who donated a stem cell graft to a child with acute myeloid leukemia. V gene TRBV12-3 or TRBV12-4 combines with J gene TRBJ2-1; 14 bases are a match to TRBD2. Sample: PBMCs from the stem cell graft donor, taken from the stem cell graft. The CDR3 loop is CASRGLAGDEQFF. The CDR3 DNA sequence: TGTGCCAGCAGGGGACTAGCGGGAGATGAGCAGTTCTTC.